This is a list of T cell receptor beta chains from one sample in a study of cytomegalovirus exposure and HLA in healthy donors. Repertoires were generated with immunoSEQ multiplex PCR, while TCRdb's copy carries only in-frame clones and drops some. Found here are 90,000 to 150,000 clones, about 72% of them singletons; the top ten hold roughly 4.5%. Sample: PBMCs. The receptor source for this set is a man aged 45 to 65 in good health and CMV-seropositive. Both conserved end residues are part of each CDR3. A D gene is named only where the DNA matches it firmly. Not all rows give a size; the values are once, few, many and, for expanded clones, a class.

clone_size: -
d_call: -
v_call: TRBV7-2
j_call: TRBJ1-3
cdr3_nt: TGTGCCAGCAGCTCATACGGGGGAAACACCATATATTTT
cdr3_aa: CASSSYGGNTIYF

clone_size: -
d_call: TRBD1
v_call: TRBV7-9
j_call: TRBJ1-1
cdr3_nt: TGTGCCAGCAGCTCAGGAGACAGGGTATCTGAAGCTTTCTTT
cdr3_aa: CASSSGDRVSEAFF

clone_size: -
d_call: -
v_call: TRBV7-8
j_call: TRBJ1-1
cdr3_nt: TGTGCCAGCAGCTTAGAGGAGAGGACTGAAGCTTTCTTT
cdr3_aa: CASSLEERTEAFF

clone_size: -
d_call: -
v_call: TRBV29-1
j_call: TRBJ1-5
cdr3_nt: TGCAGCGTTGCTTTAGGGACAAGCATCAATCAGCCCCAGCATTTT
cdr3_aa: CSVALGTSINQPQHF

clone_size: -
d_call: TRBD1
v_call: TRBV5-1
j_call: TRBJ2-3
cdr3_nt: TGCGCCAGCAGCTCCCGGACAGGGGGCACAGATACGCAGTATTTT
cdr3_aa: CASSSRTGGTDTQYF

clone_size: -
d_call: -
v_call: TRBV6-1
j_call: TRBJ2-3
cdr3_nt: TGTGCCAGCAGTGAGGGGGCTGGATTTACAGATACGCAGTATTTT
cdr3_aa: CASSEGAGFTDTQYF

clone_size: -
d_call: -
v_call: TRBV29-1
j_call: TRBJ2-7
cdr3_nt: TGCAGCGCCGGAGGGGGGGGATCCTACGAGCAGTACTTC
cdr3_aa: CSAGGGGSYEQYF

clone_size: few
d_call: -
v_call: TRBV7-6
j_call: TRBJ2-3
cdr3_nt: TGTGCCAGCAGCTTATTCCTCACAGATACGCAGTATTTT
cdr3_aa: CASSLFLTDTQYF

clone_size: medium-sized
d_call: TRBD2
v_call: TRBV6-4
j_call: TRBJ2-2
cdr3_nt: TGTGCCAGCAGTGAATCGACTAGCGGGAGGGCGGACACCGGGGAGCTGTTTTTT
cdr3_aa: CASSESTSGRADTGELFF

clone_size: -
d_call: TRBD1
v_call: TRBV11-2
j_call: TRBJ1-1
cdr3_nt: TGTGCCAGCTCGATACAGGGGGCGAAGACTGAAGCTTTCTTT
cdr3_aa: CASSIQGAKTEAFF

clone_size: -
d_call: -
v_call: TRBV2
j_call: TRBJ1-2
cdr3_nt: TGTGCCAGCAGTGATCAGACAGGCTCTGGCTACACCTTC
cdr3_aa: CASSDQTGSGYTF

clone_size: -
d_call: -
v_call: TRBV4-2
j_call: TRBJ1-5
cdr3_nt: TGTGCCAGCAGCCAACAAGGGGCTCTCAATCAGCCCCAGCATTTT
cdr3_aa: CASSQQGALNQPQHF

clone_size: once
d_call: TRBD2
v_call: TRBV2
j_call: TRBJ2-3
cdr3_nt: TGTGCCAGCAGGGGCCGGACTAGCGGGGATGCTACAGATACGCAGTATTTT
cdr3_aa: CASRGRTSGDATDTQYF

clone_size: -
d_call: -
v_call: TRBV6-1
j_call: TRBJ1-1
cdr3_nt: TGTGCCAGCAATATGAAAACTAACACTGAAGCTTTCTTT
cdr3_aa: CASNMKTNTEAFF

clone_size: -
d_call: TRBD2
v_call: TRBV7-9
j_call: TRBJ2-5
cdr3_nt: TGTGCCAGCAGTCCCGGGACTAGCGGAGGGGAGACCCAGTACTTC
cdr3_aa: CASSPGTSGGETQYF

clone_size: -
d_call: -
v_call: TRBV19
j_call: TRBJ2-2
cdr3_nt: TGTGCCAGTAGTATCCTGAACACCGGGGAGCTGTTTTTT
cdr3_aa: CASSILNTGELFF

clone_size: -
d_call: -
v_call: TRBV7-9
j_call: TRBJ1-2
cdr3_nt: TGTGCCAGCAGCCAAGGGGTTATCTACACCTTC
cdr3_aa: CASSQGVIYTF

clone_size: -
d_call: -
v_call: TRBV4-3
j_call: TRBJ2-7
cdr3_nt: TGCGCCAGCAGCCAAGATATGAGATACGAGCAGTACTTC
cdr3_aa: CASSQDMRYEQYF

clone_size: -
d_call: TRBD1
v_call: TRBV28
j_call: TRBJ2-7
cdr3_nt: TGTGCCAGCAGTTCCCCCGGGACAGGGTACTACGAGCAGTACTTC
cdr3_aa: CASSSPGTGYYEQYF

clone_size: few
d_call: -
v_call: TRBV27
j_call: TRBJ2-7
cdr3_nt: TGTGCCAGCGCCCCCTCGGGTCGTGCAGTTCATTTTGCCTACGAGCAGTACTTC
cdr3_aa: CASAPSGRAVHFAYEQYF

clone_size: once
d_call: TRBD2
v_call: TRBV7-2
j_call: TRBJ2-5
cdr3_nt: TGTGCCAGCAGCCGCCGGGGGGGAGGGGATGAGACCCAGTACTTC
cdr3_aa: CASSRRGGGDETQYF

clone_size: -
d_call: TRBD1
v_call: TRBV6-1
j_call: TRBJ1-2
cdr3_nt: TGTGCCAGCAGACAAATACTCAGGGGGCCTTATGGCTACACCTTC
cdr3_aa: CASRQILRGPYGYTF

clone_size: -
d_call: -
v_call: TRBV18
j_call: TRBJ2-1
cdr3_nt: TGTGCCAGCTCACCACCCGGAGCAACGCGCTACAATGAGCAGTTCTTC
cdr3_aa: CASSPPGATRYNEQFF

clone_size: -
d_call: TRBD1
v_call: TRBV29-1
j_call: TRBJ2-7
cdr3_nt: TGCAGCGGGGGAACCGGGACAGGGGGTGAGCAGTACTTC
cdr3_aa: CSGGTGTGGEQYF

clone_size: -
d_call: TRBD1
v_call: TRBV29-1
j_call: TRBJ1-1
cdr3_nt: TGCAGCGTTGTGGGGCAGGGGGTCGTCGGGAACACTGAAGCTTTCTTT
cdr3_aa: CSVVGQGVVGNTEAFF

clone_size: once
d_call: TRBD2
v_call: TRBV19
j_call: TRBJ2-1
cdr3_nt: TGTGCCAGTAGTATGAGCGGGGGGGGCTACAATGAGCAGTTCTTC
cdr3_aa: CASSMSGGGYNEQFF

clone_size: -
d_call: TRBD2
v_call: TRBV5-6
j_call: TRBJ2-5
cdr3_nt: TGTGCCAGCAGCGGGGGGGTTGAAGAGACCCAGTACTTC
cdr3_aa: CASSGGVEETQYF

clone_size: -
d_call: TRBD2
v_call: TRBV10-1
j_call: TRBJ2-3
cdr3_nt: TGCGCCAGCAGTGAGTCAGGGAGGGGCACAGATACGCAGTATTTT
cdr3_aa: CASSESGRGTDTQYF

clone_size: -
d_call: TRBD1
v_call: TRBV30
j_call: TRBJ1-6
cdr3_nt: TGTGCCTATGGGACAGGGGGATTTGACCTGGATAATTCACCCCTCCACTTT
cdr3_aa: CAYGTGGFDLDNSPLHF

clone_size: -
d_call: TRBD1
v_call: TRBV5-8
j_call: TRBJ2-7
cdr3_nt: TGTGCCAGCAGCTCCGGACAGGGGTGGACCTACGAGCAGTACTTC
cdr3_aa: CASSSGQGWTYEQYF

clone_size: once
d_call: -
v_call: TRBV7-9
j_call: TRBJ1-2
cdr3_nt: TGTGCCAGCAGCTTAGCCGGGAACTATGGCTACACCTTC
cdr3_aa: CASSLAGNYGYTF

clone_size: -
d_call: -
v_call: TRBV2
j_call: TRBJ2-5
cdr3_nt: TGTGCCAGCAGACCGACCGGGGGGACCCAGTACTTC
cdr3_aa: CASRPTGGTQYF

clone_size: -
d_call: TRBD1
v_call: TRBV28
j_call: TRBJ1-5
cdr3_nt: TGTGCCAGCAGCCTGGACAGGGCAGGTCAGCCCCAGCATTTT
cdr3_aa: CASSLDRAGQPQHF

clone_size: -
d_call: -
v_call: TRBV30
j_call: TRBJ1-2
cdr3_nt: TGTGCCTGCCAACAGGGTCGGCAAGGCTACACCTTC
cdr3_aa: CACQQGRQGYTF

clone_size: -
d_call: TRBD2
v_call: TRBV5-1
j_call: TRBJ2-3
cdr3_nt: TGCGCCAGCAGCGAAGGACTAGGCGCCGGGGATACGCAGTATTTT
cdr3_aa: CASSEGLGAGDTQYF

clone_size: -
d_call: -
v_call: TRBV10-2
j_call: TRBJ2-1
cdr3_nt: TGCGCCTCCGGGGGGAATGGGGGAAGGGGGAATGAGCAGTTCTTC
cdr3_aa: CASGGNGGRGNEQFF

clone_size: -
d_call: TRBD1
v_call: TRBV29-1
j_call: TRBJ2-5
cdr3_nt: TGCACCTTCCTGGGACAGGGTCAAGAGACCCAGTACTTC
cdr3_aa: CTFLGQGQETQYF

clone_size: few
d_call: -
v_call: TRBV6-5
j_call: TRBJ2-7
cdr3_nt: TGTGCCAGCACAGGGTTCTCCTACGAGCAGTACTTC
cdr3_aa: CASTGFSYEQYF

clone_size: -
d_call: -
v_call: TRBV19
j_call: TRBJ1-2
cdr3_nt: TGTGCCAGTAGTATAAGTATGAACAGGCTTCTTTCGGGCTATGGCTACACCTTC
cdr3_aa: CASSISMNRLLSGYGYTF

clone_size: few
d_call: -
v_call: TRBV10-3
j_call: TRBJ1-4
cdr3_nt: TGTGCCATCAGTGAATATGGGCAGGGGAACGAAAAACTGTTTTTT
cdr3_aa: CAISEYGQGNEKLFF

clone_size: -
d_call: -
v_call: TRBV7-2
j_call: TRBJ1-5
cdr3_nt: TGTGCCAGCAGCTTAGAACGGGGAGGCAATCAGCCCCAGCATTTT
cdr3_aa: CASSLERGGNQPQHF

clone_size: -
d_call: -
v_call: TRBV19
j_call: TRBJ1-5
cdr3_nt: TGTGCCAGTAGTATAGAGGAGGGCCAGCCCCAGCATTTT
cdr3_aa: CASSIEEGQPQHF

clone_size: -
d_call: -
v_call: TRBV5-1
j_call: TRBJ1-1
cdr3_nt: TGCGCCACCAGACGAGACCTCGGGATGAACACTGAAGCTTTCTTT
cdr3_aa: CATRRDLGMNTEAFF

clone_size: few
d_call: TRBD1
v_call: TRBV28
j_call: TRBJ2-7
cdr3_nt: TGTGCCAGCAGGGGAGCCGGGACAGGGATACACGAGCAGTACTTC
cdr3_aa: CASRGAGTGIHEQYF